Included here is one T cell receptor (beta chain) sequence, with context. What it recognizes is unknown. Other nucleotide sequences in the sample specify the same CDR3. At a deep level, the assay was run. The data were produced by immunoSEQ multiplex PCR, yet TCRdb's version contains in-frame clones alone and is incomplete. The table records 2.5 million or so clones, roughly 92% of them present only once. The sample originates from a study of shared clonotypes between healthy human individuals. V lost 3 bases and J 6 bases, leaving 6 bases between the germline ends. The CDR3 has 12 amino acids. Germline V gene sequence: CDR1 SEHNR, CDR2 FQNEAQ (reference sequence). Study-level results: Sorted-subset samples were not fully sequenced, rarefaction indicated.

The donors were all Caucasian adults (living in Nashville, Tennessee). The material sequenced was naive CD4+ T cells sorted from blood. Subset specified: CD45RA+ positively selected. V gene TRBV7-9 combines with J gene TRBJ2-1; no clear D gene. The sequence was collected from a man aged 18 to 35 in good health. CDR3 loop: CASSFPGNEQFF. The CDR3 region has the DNA TGTGCCAGCAGCTTTCCTGGCAATGAGCAGTTCTTC.